The 20 T cell receptor beta chains listed next were all sequenced from one sample in a study of cytomegalovirus exposure and HLA in healthy donors. Primers for the PCR totalled 60 Vbeta and 13 Jbeta. The table came from immunoSEQ multiplex PCR; TCRdb's copy has only in-frame clones and leaves some out. The sample carries 150,000 to 250,000 clones, roughly 85% recorded once. The material sequenced was PBMCs. Source of these receptors: a woman aged 50 to 60 in good health and CMV-seronegative.

This clone occurred once. The chain carries TRBV27 and TRBJ1-1, with 11 bases lining up with TRBD1. Germline V gene data show CDR1 as MNHEY and CDR2 as SMNVEV (reference sequence). The V gene end was trimmed by 3 bases and the J gene end by 4 bases; junction bases not matched to a gene: 4. The CDR3 runs 15 residues. DNA for the CDR3: TGTGCCAGCAGTTTGGACAGGGGGCCGATCACTGAAGCTTTCTTT. This translates into CASSLDRGPITEAFF.

The chain uses TRBV6-5 and TRBJ1-1; weak D call: TRBD1 (5 bases). The germline V gene encodes CDR1 MNHEY and CDR2 SVGAGI. V shed 5 bases and J shed 0 bases, with 13 bases lying between them. The CDR3 spans 15 residues. CDR3 amino acids: CASSQTDFLNTEAFF. CDR3 DNA: TGTGCCAGCAGTCAGACAGACTTTTTGAACACTGAAGCTTTCTTT.

The chain has TRBV11-2 and TRBJ2-6; D remains ambiguous. Between the trimmed V and J ends, which lost 4 bases and 0 bases, there was a span of 7 bases. The CDR3 is 15 residues long. Germline CDR1 SGHAT, CDR2 FQNNGV. The CDR3 spells CASSSRSSGANVLTF. In DNA, the CDR3 is TGTGCCAGCAGCTCCCGTTCCTCTGGGGCCAACGTCCTGACTTTC.

For the CDR3, the DNA is TGTGCCAGCAGCCGCCCTCTAGCGGGAGGGCCAGTAAATGAGCAGTTCTTC. Protein product: CASSRPLAGGPVNEQFF. This chain links TRBV28 with TRBJ2-1; 12 bases are a match to TRBD2. Germline V gives CDR1 MDHEN, CDR2 SYDVKM. This CDR3 has 17 residues. V lost 6 bases and J lost 7; bases outside the gene matches: 13.

The rearrangement uses TRBV7-2 and TRBJ2-7; 9 nucleotides align to TRBD1. The CDR3 loop spans 14 amino acids. With V trimmed by 3 bases and J by 2 bases, 2 bases remained unmatched. CDR1 and CDR2 from the germline V gene are SGHTA and FQGNSA. CDR3 sequence reads: CASSLTGGTYEQYF. The CDR3 DNA follows: TGTGCCAGCAGCTTGACAGGGGGAACCTACGAGCAGTACTTC.

This sequence joins TRBV18 and TRBJ2-7; 8 nucleotides agree with TRBD2. The CDR3 has 17 residues. Germline loops: CDR1 KGHSH, CDR2 LQKENI. V lost 0 bases and J lost 1; bases outside the gene matches: 8. CDR3 amino acids: CASSPPGTGTRSYEQYF. The CDR3 DNA reads TGTGCCAGCTCACCACCGGGAACCGGGACTAGGTCCTACGAGCAGTACTTC. Complete variable domain (other parts from reference TRBV18 and TRBJ2-7): NAGVMQNPRHLVRRRGQEARLRCSPMKGHSHVYWYRQLPEEGLKFMVYLQKENIIDESGMPKERFSAEFPKEGPSILRIQQVVRGDSAAYFCASSPPGTGTRSYEQYFGPGTRLTVT.

This rearrangement joins TRBV5-4 to TRBJ1-3; D is ambiguous. CDR3 length: 15 amino acids. V was shortened by 4 bases and J by 4 bases, with 15 bases between the two germline ends. Germline loops: CDR1 SGHNT, CDR2 YYREEE (reference sequence). CDR3 loop: CASSVPNEIGNTIYF. The CDR3 DNA reads TGTGCCAGCAGCGTTCCTAATGAAATCGGAAACACCATATATTTT.

This clone was observed a few times. One junction end does not reproduce the germline sequence, and a read error may be involved. The CDR3 DNA is TGTTCCAGCAGGTCCGGGCTAGCGGGGAAGATATGGACAGATACGCAGTATTTT. Protein: CSSRSGLAGKIWTDTQYF. The chain combines TRBV7-9 with TRBJ2-3, with TRBD2 identical over 9 bases. The CDR3 totals 18 residues. Germline assignment: CDR1 SEHNR and CDR2 FQNEAQ (reference sequence).

This clone was counted a few times. J is TRBJ1-5 and V is TRBV7-2; D is possibly TRBD1 (6 bases). Germline V gene lookup returns CDR1 SGHTA and CDR2 FQGNSA. This CDR3 is 14 amino acids long. Trimming took off 5 bases at V and 7 bases at J, with 15 bases between the two ends. CDR3 protein: CASSPRGGGQPQHF. The CDR3, as DNA: TGTGCCAGCAGCCCCCGGGGGGGCGGACAGCCCCAGCATTTT.

This sequence joins TRBV7-8 and TRBJ2-7; 10 bases map to TRBD2. CDR1 and CDR2 from the germline V gene are SGHVS and FQNEAQ. CDR3 length: 15 residues. The ends lost 3 bases at V and 0 bases at J; junction bases unmatched: 2. DNA for the CDR3: TGTGCCAGCAGCTTTAGCGGGAGGAGCTCCTACGAGCAGTACTTC. Translating gives CASSFSGRSSYEQYF.

V gene TRBV28 combines with J gene TRBJ2-1, with TRBD2 matching 7 bases. Per the germline V gene, CDR1 is MDHEN and CDR2 is SYDVKM. Unmatched junction bases numbered 7, after V lost 3 bases and J lost 8 bases. The CDR3 length is 14 residues. The CDR3 loop is CASSFIGGRDEQFF. DNA of the CDR3: TGTGCCAGCAGTTTTATAGGAGGGAGGGATGAGCAGTTCTTC. The whole variable domain, filled in from reference TRBV28 and TRBJ2-1, reads DVKVTQSSRYLVKRTGEKVFLECVQDMDHENMFWYRQDPGLGLRLIYFSYDVKMKEKGDIPEGYSVSREKKERFSLILESASTNQTSMYLCASSFIGGRDEQFFGPGTRLTVL.

The chain joins TRBV19 to TRBJ1-2; perhaps TRBD1 as D (6 bases). Per the germline V gene, CDR1 is LNHDA and CDR2 is SQIVND (reference sequence). CDR3 length equals 12 residues. CDR3 nucleotide sequence: TGTGCTACGGAAAGGGGGTACTATGGCTACACCTTC. Protein sequence: CATERGYYGYTF.

The chain combines TRBV9 with TRBJ1-3; the D gene is possibly TRBD1 (5 bases). This CDR3 has 14 residues. Trimming stripped 0 bases from V and 4 bases from J, with 8 bases between. CDR1 is SGDLS, CDR2 YYNGEE, per germline. The CDR3 region is CASSVEYRGNTIYF. Here the CDR3 DNA reads TGTGCCAGCAGCGTAGAGTACAGGGGAAACACCATATATTTT.

The J gene is TRBJ2-7, the V gene TRBV5-1, with TRBD1 matching 8 bases. CDR3 length: 15 residues. Losses at the gene ends were 1 base for V and 4 bases for J; bases not matched to a gene: 7. The germline gives CDR1 SGHRS, CDR2 YFSETQ. CDR3 residues: CASSLSTGGRYEQYF. CDR3 nucleotide sequence: TGCGCCAGCAGCTTGTCCACAGGGGGGAGATACGAGCAGTACTTC.

The chain uses TRBV10-3 and TRBJ2-3, with 7 nucleotides matching TRBD2. CDR1 ENHRY and CDR2 SYGVKD come from the germline V gene. This CDR3 contains 14 residues. V was pared by 3 bases and J by 6 bases, with 6 bases of the junction left unmatched. The CDR3 region is CAISDRAGDDTQYF. In DNA, the CDR3 is TGTGCCATCAGTGACAGGGCGGGAGATGATACGCAGTATTTT.

The chain uses TRBV7-9 and TRBJ1-1; a possible D gene is TRBD1 (6 bases). V lost 5 bases and J 4 bases, leaving 11 bases between the germline ends. The germline V gene encodes CDR1 SEHNR and CDR2 FQNEAQ (reference sequence). This CDR3 is 13 amino acids long. CDR3: CASSQGGGTEAFF. In DNA form, the CDR3 reads TGTGCCAGCAGCCAAGGGGGGGGCACTGAAGCTTTCTTT.

The chain combines TRBV28 with TRBJ2-7; TRBD1 matches 8 bases. The CDR3 runs 13 residues. CDR1 MDHEN and CDR2 SYDVKM come from the germline V gene. Germline trimming cut 7 bases from V and 5 bases from J; bases unmatched to any gene: 7. The CDR3, as DNA: TGTGCCAGCAAGGGTACAGGGGGTAACGAGCAGTACTTC. It specifies CASKGTGGNEQYF.

The table lists this clone with a few counts. The rearrangement joins TRBV7-2 to TRBJ2-1; possible D gene TRBD1, 6 bases. The CDR3 has 13 residues. Trimming pared 4 bases from V and 15 bases from J, leaving 19 bases between. The germline V gene encodes CDR1 SGHTA and CDR2 FQGNSA. In nucleotides, the CDR3 is TGTGCCAGCAGCTCCCCGGGACATCTCCCCTCGTTCTTC. It specifies CASSSPGHLPSFF.

V and J are TRBV7-9 and TRBJ1-2, with a possible D match to TRBD1 (6 bases). The CDR3 runs to 15 residues. V lost 5 bases, J lost 4 bases, and 17 bases lay in between. CDR1 and CDR2 from the germline V gene are SEHNR and FQNEAQ (reference sequence). The CDR3 DNA is TGTGCCAGCAGCGCCAACCGACAGGCTAGCTATGGCTACACCTTC. Residues: CASSANRQASYGYTF.

V is TRBV6-5 and J is TRBJ2-7; TRBD1 might be the D (6 bases). The germline V gene encodes CDR1 MNHEY and CDR2 SVGAGI. V was shortened by 6 bases and J by 4 bases, with 16 bases between the two germline ends. The CDR3 has 14 residues. The CDR3 DNA reads TGTGCCAGCAGCCCACAGGGTGTGGGTTACGAGCAGTACTTC. Translation: CASSPQGVGYEQYF.